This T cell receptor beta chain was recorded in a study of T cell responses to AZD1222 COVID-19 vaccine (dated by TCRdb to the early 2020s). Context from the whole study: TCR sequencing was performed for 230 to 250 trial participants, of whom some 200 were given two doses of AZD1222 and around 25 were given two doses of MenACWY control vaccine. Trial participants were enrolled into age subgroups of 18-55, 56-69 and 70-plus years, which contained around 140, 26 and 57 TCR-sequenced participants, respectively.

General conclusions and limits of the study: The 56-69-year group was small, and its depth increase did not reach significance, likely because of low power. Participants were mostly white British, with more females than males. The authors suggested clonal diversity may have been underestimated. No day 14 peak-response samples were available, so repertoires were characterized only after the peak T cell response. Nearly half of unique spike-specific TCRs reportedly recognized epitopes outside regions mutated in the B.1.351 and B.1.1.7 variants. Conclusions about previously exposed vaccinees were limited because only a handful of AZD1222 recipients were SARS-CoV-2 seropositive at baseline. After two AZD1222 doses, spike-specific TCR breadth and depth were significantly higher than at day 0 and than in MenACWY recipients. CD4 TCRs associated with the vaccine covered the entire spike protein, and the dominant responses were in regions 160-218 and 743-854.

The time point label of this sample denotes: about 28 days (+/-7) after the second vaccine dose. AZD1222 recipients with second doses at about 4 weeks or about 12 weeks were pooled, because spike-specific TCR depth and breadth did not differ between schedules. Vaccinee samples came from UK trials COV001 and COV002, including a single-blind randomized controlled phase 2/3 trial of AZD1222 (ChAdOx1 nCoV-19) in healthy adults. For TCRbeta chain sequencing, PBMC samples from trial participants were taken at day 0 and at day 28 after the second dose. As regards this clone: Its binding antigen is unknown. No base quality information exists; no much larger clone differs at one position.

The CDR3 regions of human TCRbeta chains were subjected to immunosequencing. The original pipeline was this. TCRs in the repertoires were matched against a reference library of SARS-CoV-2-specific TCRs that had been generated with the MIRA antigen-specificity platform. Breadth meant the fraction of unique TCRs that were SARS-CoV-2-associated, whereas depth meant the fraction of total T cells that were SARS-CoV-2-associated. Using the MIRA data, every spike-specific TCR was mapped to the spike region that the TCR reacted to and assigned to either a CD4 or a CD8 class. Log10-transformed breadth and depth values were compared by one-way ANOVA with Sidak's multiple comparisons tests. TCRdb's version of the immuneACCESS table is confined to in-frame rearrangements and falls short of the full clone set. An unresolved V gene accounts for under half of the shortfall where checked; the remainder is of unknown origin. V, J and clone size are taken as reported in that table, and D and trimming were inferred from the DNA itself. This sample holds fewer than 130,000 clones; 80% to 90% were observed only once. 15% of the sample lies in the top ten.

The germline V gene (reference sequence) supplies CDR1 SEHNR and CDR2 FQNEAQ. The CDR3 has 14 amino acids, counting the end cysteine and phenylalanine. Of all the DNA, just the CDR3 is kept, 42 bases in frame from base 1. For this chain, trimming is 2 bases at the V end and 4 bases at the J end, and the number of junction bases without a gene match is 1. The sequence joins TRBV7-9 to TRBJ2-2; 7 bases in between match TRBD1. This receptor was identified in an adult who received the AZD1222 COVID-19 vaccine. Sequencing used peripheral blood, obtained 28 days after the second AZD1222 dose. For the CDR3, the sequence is CASSLNRGTGELFF. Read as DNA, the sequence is TGTGCCAGCAGCTTAAACAGGGGCACCGGGGAGCTGTTTTTT.